This T cell receptor (beta chain) was obtained from a study of cytomegalovirus exposure and HLA in healthy donors (dated by TCRdb to the late 2010s). General notes on the study: An earlier analysis of more than 550 of the donors reported about 260 Gb of sequence data and 95 million to 120 million unique TCR beta sequences obtained from roughly 180 million T cells. Among 398 genotyped donors of the cohort, an average of 235,054 unique TCR beta nucleotide sequences were sequenced per donor, approximately 20% of them non-productive. An earlier analysis of roughly 580 of the donors used high-throughput TCR beta sequencing to judge whether each TCR beta V gene segment behaved as functional or pseudogenic. A handful of DR-DQ haplotypes were handled as single units for association and clustering because linkage in the cohort was strong. A later genetic analysis used genome-wide SNP genotypes for about 65% of the 666 donors, treating that subset as a discovery cohort. All discovery cohort repertoires had been generated using a single sequencing platform. To study patterns of TCR occurrence, a later analysis re-analyzed previously published TCR beta repertoires from under 750 donors and added high-resolution HLA genotyping. Along with the roughly 670-subject first cohort, a separate validation cohort of more than 90 different subjects was used. The study aimed to test whether cataloging public T cell receptors could reveal signatures of past pathogen exposure. HLA typing covered class I and class II loci at four-digit resolution. Rather than drawing on any new phenotypic data, the later analysis identified candidate immune exposures from TCR beta sequences and the way those sequences occurred across donors. The T cell repertoires of 670 or so subjects were profiled by immunosequencing and related to cytomegalovirus serostatus. Alongside the repertoire data, information on donor age, sex, ethnicity and CMV serostatus was compiled. Typing coverage varied by locus: about 620-630 donors for A, B, C, DRB1 and DQB1; approximately 520 for DQA1; about 600 for DPA1; roughly 470 for DPB1. An early release covering 550 to 700 HLA-typed donors comprised approximately 290 gigabases of sequencing data and about 90 million unique TCR sequences. Among the roughly 390 genotyped donors, approximately 81% belonged to the genetic ancestry cluster associated with self-reported Caucasian donors. To predict cytomegalovirus infection status, the study combined high-throughput TCR immunosequencing, statistical association of individual TCRs with disease status, and machine learning. Study-level results and caveats: Most TCR sequences were seen in very few donors, while some public TCRs were found in many individuals. A further reported finding was that TCR beta sequences accurately predicted the HLA-A and HLA-B alleles for most subjects in the first cohort. A later analysis reported that several top co-occurrence clusters appeared linked to parvovirus B19, influenza, CMV and Epstein-Barr virus. The authors suggested that the approach could potentially be extended to other disease states and immunological phenotypes. The earlier analysis of almost 600 of the donors excluded approximately 17 rarely observed V segments, including chromosome 9 orphons, because counts were too low. A total of 150 to 200 TCR beta chains were listed by the study as associated with cytomegalovirus. When HLA alleles, especially DR and DQ, strongly co-occurred, attributing TCR associations to individual alleles was difficult. Most CMV-associated TCR beta chains appeared to be HLA-restricted in a later analysis, and the HLA associations seemed to be driven largely by CMV exposure. Compared with the roughly 700-donor mean, donors in an Asian-associated ancestry cluster had fewer N-insertions in productive TCRs, according to a later genetic analysis. At a false discovery rate of 0.05, a later analysis linked under 20,000 TCR beta sequences to specific HLA alleles. The presence/absence analyses assumed that sequencing depth was roughly uniform across donors, and that assumption may not be true. A later analysis found that TCR association rates varied across HLA loci, with DRB1 alleles showing the most associated TCRs and HLA-C alleles the fewest. In a later analysis, HLA-associated TCR beta chains were found to be more clonally expanded and to have lower generation probabilities than equally common non-associated chains. In vitro tests confirmed that three of the cytomegalovirus-associated TCR beta chains recognize cytomegalovirus antigens. For the cohort, immune exposure information was limited to CMV serostatus. In an earlier analysis of 587 of the donors, most TCR beta V segments appeared in productive rearrangements about 87% or about 30% of the time, broadly matching IMGT annotations. Cytomegalovirus status was reported to be diagnosed by the classifier with high specificity and sensitivity in both the original and validation cohorts. A group of highly shared sequence variants was considered likely to be a technical artifact of the sequencing pipeline. Only TCR beta chains were sequenced in this cohort, and the absence of alpha or paired-chain data limited detectable features. V-gene and J-gene trimming of TCR beta chains was associated with a missense DCLRE1C variant in a later genetic analysis, and the association was replicated in an independent cohort. Because HLA typing was unavailable for some donors at each locus, only the typed subset was used in association tests. Correlated functional status among segregating V segments might reflect linkage disequilibrium, but an unknown experimental factor could not be ruled out.

The cohort consisted of hundreds of healthy bone marrow donors. At the time of sampling, every cohort member was nominally healthy, though immune exposures that went unrecorded were likely present. The donor tested CMV seropositive, placing the donor among the approximately 310 seropositive members of the cohort. A peripheral blood sample was provided by each donor, and peripheral blood mononuclear cells were used for TCR beta sequencing. Genomic DNA was extracted from the blood cell samples with the Qiagen DNeasy Blood Extraction Kit. As concerns this clone: Which antigen it targets is not known. Nothing much larger sits one base from this clone, and base qualities are not available.

The library was made by the immunoSEQ multiplex PCR assay. For the multiplex PCR, a mixture combining 60 forward primers for TCR Vbeta segments and 13 reverse primers for TCR Jbeta segments was used. A multiplex PCR assay on genomic DNA amplified the CDR3 region of rearranged TCR beta genes. On the Illumina HiSeq System, the amplified TCR beta libraries were sequenced as 87-base-pair reads. The authors' pipeline ran thus. A later analysis tallied around 80 million unique TCR beta chains across the 700 or so repertoires, and around 9.9 million of those chains were shared by two or more donors. A nearest-neighbor algorithm error-corrected the raw reads and collapsed the reads into unique sequences, merging closely related sequences to remove PCR and sequencing errors. Alignment of CDR3 sequences to IMGT reference sequences was used to assign V, D and J gene segments. For a sequence to be retained, a match of at least six nucleotides was required to both a V gene segment and a J gene segment. A rearrangement was called productive if the CDR3 had no stop codons and remained in frame with V and J, and every other rearrangement was called non-productive. CDR3 was defined according to IMGT convention as the region running from the second conserved V-encoded cysteine to the conserved J-encoded phenylalanine. In an earlier analysis of approximately 500 of the donors, sequences lacking an unambiguous match to a single V gene segment were excluded. An earlier analysis of 587 of the donors called V segments functional above 56.7% productive rearrangements and segregating when the between-donor standard deviation exceeded 5%. A statistical classification framework was developed to diagnose cytomegalovirus status using the catalog of TCR beta chain sequences. A later analysis assigned V and J genes by comparing TCR nucleotide sequences with IMGT/GENE-DB human TR gene sequences. The TCRdist pipeline was used in a later analysis to assign CDR3 sequences and most-parsimonious VDJ recombination scenarios. In a later analysis, each TCR beta chain was defined by its CDR3 amino acid sequence together with its V-gene family, and reads without a unique V-gene family were excluded. To address suspected cross-contamination and a sequencing artifact, a later analysis removed a few hundred highly shared, low-generation-probability nucleotide sequences. For each public chain, a later analysis derived a clonal expansion index from normalized ranks of inferred template counts within each repertoire. In a later analysis, generation probabilities were computed with a VDJ recombination model fitted to out-of-frame rearrangements, and the resulting probabilities were checked against IGoR. In a later analysis, TCR-TCR, TCR-HLA and TCR-CMV co-occurrence was scored with hypergeometric tests, and a repertoire-size bias correction was applied to TCR pairs. False discovery rates were estimated in a later analysis by permuting HLA or CMV assignments 20 times. In a later analysis, co-occurring TCRs were grouped using DBSCAN, and TCRdist sequence similarity was added for clustering within HLA-allele-positive subsets. Repertoires with fewer than 30,000 or more than 120,000 public chains were left out of co-occurrence clustering, as were a few repertoires with anomalous nucleotide sharing. TCRdb took over this immuneACCESS table, retaining in-frame rearrangements with V and J assigned. Such tables are incomplete; in checked studies, under half of the missing clones stem from an unresolved V gene, and the remainder is unexplained. The V and J calls and clone size are taken from that table; D and trimming were inferred from the DNA. Recorded for this sample are about 120,000 clones; around 74% of them occurred a single time. The ten biggest clones cover approximately 30% of the sample.

Sequencing was carried out using PBMCs. The source is a man between 60 and 75 years old in good health and CMV-seropositive.

The DNA reads as follows: TGTGCCAGCTCAGCCGACAGGGTCGAGCAGTACTTC. This sequence encodes CASSADRVEQYF. Here the chain combines TRBV18 and TRBJ2-7; 7 bases in the junction line up with TRBD1. Unmatched junction bases come to 4, with V trimmed by 5 bases and J by 6 bases. Taken from the germline V gene, the CDR1 and CDR2 loops are KGHSH and LQKENI. Reading from cysteine to phenylalanine, the CDR3 counts 12 amino acids. Only the CDR3 portion is preserved as DNA: 36 bases, with reading frame beginning at the first base.